The 9 T cell receptor beta chains reported below all come from one sample, sequenced in a study of Ad26.COV2.S vaccination and SARS-CoV-2 variants. The assay was immunoSEQ multiplex PCR, and TCRdb's table has in-frame clones only and misses some. The sample shows a few hundred thousand clones, approximately 87% of them seen only once. Specified treatment: about 20 received Ad26.COV2.S at low or high dose, single or two shots; roughly five received placebo; per-sample allocation not given. Day 63 after the first vaccine or placebo injection was the time point for sampling. The source was peripheral blood, collected in a trial of Ad26.COV2.S vaccine versus placebo. These receptor sequences come from a person between 18 and 65 years old who received the Ad26.COV2.S COVID-19 vaccine or a placebo.

V gene TRBV5-1 combines with J gene TRBJ2-3; the match to TRBD2 covers 9 bases. CDR1 is SGHRS, CDR2 YFSETQ, per germline. Losses at the gene ends were 4 bases for V and 9 bases for J; bases not matched to a gene: 12. The CDR3 totals 15 residues. The CDR3 bases are TGCGCCAGCAGCCCCCGGGCGGGGGGGCAGGGAACGCAGTATTTT. It translates to CASSPRAGGQGTQYF.

The chain is built from TRBV7-2 and TRBJ1-3, with D maybe TRBD1 (5 bases). With 3 bases removed from V and 0 bases from J, the gap between germline ends came to 12 bases. The CDR3 covers 16 residues. In germline, CDR1 is SGHTA, CDR2 FQGNSA. DNA for the CDR3: TGTGCCAGCAGCTTGGGGGGGGGTAGCTCTGGAAACACCATATATTTT. As protein: CASSLGGGSSGNTIYF.

The chain couples TRBV25-1 to TRBJ2-7, with TRBD2 matching 7 bases. The CDR3 has 17 residues. Germline CDR1 MGHDK, CDR2 SYGVNS. Trimming took 4 bases from V and 1 from J; bases not matched to a gene: 13. CDR3 in amino acids: CASSGFPGTSASYEQYF. CDR3 DNA sequence: TGTGCCAGCAGTGGATTCCCGGGAACTAGCGCATCCTACGAGCAGTACTTC.

The rearrangement links TRBV5-4 to TRBJ2-5; D is unresolved. Germline loops: CDR1 SGHNT, CDR2 YYREEE (reference sequence). The CDR3 extends over 14 amino acids. V gave up 2 bases and J gave up 3 bases, with 11 bases separating them. The chain's CDR3 is CASSLGLKKETQYF. As DNA, the CDR3 is TGTGCCAGCAGCTTAGGCCTGAAGAAAGAGACCCAGTACTTC.

The J gene is TRBJ2-1, the V gene TRBV6-2 or TRBV6-3; D gene ambiguous. Trimming removed 2 bases at V and 6 bases at J, with 5 bases between. From germline, CDR1 is MNHEY and CDR2 SVGEGT. CDR3 length equals 12 residues. The CDR3 reads CASSYGVNEQFF. The CDR3 bases are TGTGCCAGCAGTTACGGCGTCAATGAGCAGTTCTTC.

The gene calls are TRBV15 and TRBJ2-2; the D call may be TRBD1 or TRBD2 (5 bases each). V lost 0 bases and J 3 bases, leaving 11 bases between the germline ends. The CDR3 loop spans 16 amino acids. From germline, CDR1 is LNHNV and CDR2 YYDKDF (reference sequence). The chain's CDR3 is CATSREGRTDTGELFF. CDR3 DNA: TGTGCCACCAGCAGAGAGGGACGGACGGACACCGGGGAGCTGTTTTTT.

This chain connects TRBV7-9 to TRBJ1-4; D uncertain. V was cut by 5 bases and J by 4 bases, with 17 bases left in between. This CDR3 is 16 amino acids long. Germline values: CDR1 SEHNR, CDR2 FQNEAQ (reference sequence). In DNA, the CDR3 is TGTGCCAGCAGCCCCTCATTCGGACTGTATAATGAAAAACTGTTTTTT. Its protein is CASSPSFGLYNEKLFF.

The chain links TRBV6-5 to TRBJ2-7, with no clear D. Germline assignment: CDR1 MNHEY and CDR2 SVGAGI. The CDR3 is made up of 14 amino acids. V was cut by 0 bases and J by 2 bases, with 8 bases left in between. CDR3 region: CASSYSDGAYEQYF. The CDR3 DNA follows: TGTGCCAGCAGTTACTCTGACGGAGCCTACGAGCAGTACTTC.

The chain links TRBV7-9 to TRBJ1-1; perhaps TRBD1 as D (5 bases). The ends were cut back, 7 bases at V and 4 bases at J, with 16 bases in the middle. CDR3 length: 14 amino acids. Germline V lookup: CDR1 SEHNR, CDR2 FQNEAQ (reference sequence). The CDR3 DNA reads TGTGCCAGCACCTGGGAGGGGATGGGCACTGAAGCTTTCTTT. Its protein product is CASTWEGMGTEAFF.